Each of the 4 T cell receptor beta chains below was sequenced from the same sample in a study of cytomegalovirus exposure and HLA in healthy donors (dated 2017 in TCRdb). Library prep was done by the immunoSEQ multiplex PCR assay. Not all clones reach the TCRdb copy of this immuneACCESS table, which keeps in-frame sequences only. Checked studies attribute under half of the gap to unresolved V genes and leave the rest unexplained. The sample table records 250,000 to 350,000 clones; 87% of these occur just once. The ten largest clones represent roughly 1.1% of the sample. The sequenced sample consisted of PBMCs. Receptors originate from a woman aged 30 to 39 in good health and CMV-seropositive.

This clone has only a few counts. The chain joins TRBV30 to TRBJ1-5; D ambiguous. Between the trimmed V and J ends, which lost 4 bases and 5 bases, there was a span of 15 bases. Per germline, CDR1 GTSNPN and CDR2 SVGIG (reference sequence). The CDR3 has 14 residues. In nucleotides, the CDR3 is TGTGCCTGGATGAAACGGGGTCTTGATCAGCCCCAGCATTTT. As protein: CAWMKRGLDQPQHF.

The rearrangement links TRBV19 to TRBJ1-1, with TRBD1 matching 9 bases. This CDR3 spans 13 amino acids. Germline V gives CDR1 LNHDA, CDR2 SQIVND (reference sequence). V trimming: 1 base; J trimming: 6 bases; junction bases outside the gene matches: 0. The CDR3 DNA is TGTGCCAGTAGTATAGGGGACAGGGCTGAAGCTTTCTTT. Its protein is CASSIGDRAEAFF.

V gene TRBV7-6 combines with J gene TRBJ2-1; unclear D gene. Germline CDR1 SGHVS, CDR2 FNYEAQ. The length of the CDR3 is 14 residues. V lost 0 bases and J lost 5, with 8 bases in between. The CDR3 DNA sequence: TGTGCCAGCAGCTTAGCTGGAGTTGACAATGAGCAGTTCTTC. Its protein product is CASSLAGVDNEQFF.

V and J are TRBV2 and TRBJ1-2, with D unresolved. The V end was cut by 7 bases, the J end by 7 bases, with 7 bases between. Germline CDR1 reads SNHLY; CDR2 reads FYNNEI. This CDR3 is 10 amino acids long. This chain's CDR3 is CASTGVGYTF. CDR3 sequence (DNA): TGTGCCAGCACCGGGGTTGGCTACACCTTC. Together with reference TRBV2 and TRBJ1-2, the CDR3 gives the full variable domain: EPEVTQTPSHQVTQMGQEVILRCVPISNHLYFYWYRQILGQKVEFLVSFYNNEISEKSEIFDDQFSVERPDGSNFTLKIRSTKLEDSAMYFCASTGVGYTFGSGTRLTVV.